The rows below give T cell receptor beta chains drawn from one sample of a study of blood T cell repertoires in COVID-19. Assay used: immunoSEQ multiplex PCR; TCRdb lists only in-frame clones, some missing. The table lists more than 200,000 clones, approximately 91% of them singletons. Source material: peripheral blood. The receptors come from a woman aged 60-75 years with acute or convalescent COVID-19. The CDR3 runs from the conserved cysteine through the conserved F or W. A D gene is named only where the DNA matches it firmly. The size entry is marked missing in some rows and otherwise reads once, few, many or a size class.

J,V,D,size,CDR3,DNA
TRBJ1-4,TRBV18,TRBD1,-,CASSHLNDRGQLFF,TGTGCCAGCTCCCACTTGAACGACAGGGGTCAACTGTTTTTT
TRBJ2-3,TRBV28,TRBD1,-,CASSSPGTGKSTDTQYF,TGTGCCAGCAGTTCTCCCGGGACAGGGAAAAGCACAGATACGCAGTATTTT
TRBJ2-3,TRBV27,TRBD2,-,CASSVGTSGTDTQYF,TGTGCCAGCAGTGTCGGGACTAGCGGCACAGATACGCAGTATTTT
TRBJ1-4,TRBV9,-,-,CASSVAGGLVGEKLFF,TGTGCCAGCAGCGTAGCGGGGGGGCTAGTAGGTGAAAAACTGTTTTTT
TRBJ1-2,TRBV4-1,TRBD1,-,CASSDGTGRDYGYTF,TGCGCCAGCAGCGATGGGACAGGGAGAGACTATGGCTACACCTTC
TRBJ1-3,TRBV5-4,-,-,CASSYLGGSGNTIYF,TGTGCCAGCAGCTACCTAGGGGGATCTGGAAACACCATATATTTT
TRBJ2-7,TRBV7-9,-,-,CASSLGQGGLEQYF,TGTGCCAGCAGCTTAGGTCAAGGCGGACTCGAGCAGTACTTC
TRBJ1-5,TRBV20-1,TRBD1,-,CSASGQGGIVPQHF,TGCAGTGCTAGTGGACAGGGAGGAATTGTGCCCCAGCATTTT
TRBJ2-7,TRBV19,TRBD1,-,CATQKDRGYEQYF,TGTGCCACCCAAAAGGACAGGGGCTACGAGCAGTACTTC
TRBJ2-1,TRBV28,-,-,CASSLSNLEQFF,TGTGCCAGCAGTTTATCCAACCTAGAGCAGTTCTTC
TRBJ1-1,TRBV19,TRBD1,-,CASSIIQGKTEAFF,TGTGCCAGTAGTATAATACAGGGGAAGACTGAAGCTTTCTTT
TRBJ2-5,TRBV6-2/TRBV6-3,-,-,CASSRIQETQYF,TGTGCCAGCAGTCGTATTCAAGAGACCCAGTACTTC
TRBJ2-3,TRBV29-1,-,-,CSVRGSNTDTQYF,TGCAGCGTTCGCGGGTCGAACACAGATACGCAGTATTTT
TRBJ2-5,TRBV5-6,TRBD1,-,CASSPMGQVRWAQYF,TGTGCCAGCAGCCCCATGGGACAGGTCCGGTGGGCCCAGTACTTC
TRBJ1-5,TRBV19,-,-,CASMKEGSGNQPQHF,TGTGCCAGTATGAAGGAGGGTAGTGGCAATCAGCCCCAGCATTTT
TRBJ2-7,TRBV5-4,-,-,CASSSGTYEQYF,TGTGCCAGCAGCTCAGGAACCTACGAGCAGTACTTC
TRBJ2-3,TRBV5-1,TRBD2,-,CASSLSGGGTDTQYF,TGCGCCAGCAGCTTAAGCGGGGGTGGCACAGATACGCAGTATTTT
TRBJ2-7,TRBV9,-,-,CASSVGAGQSTYEQYF,TGTGCCAGCAGCGTGGGGGCGGGACAGAGTACGTACGAGCAGTACTTC
TRBJ2-3,TRBV5-1,TRBD2,once,CASQGTSGTDTQYF,TGCGCCAGCCAAGGAACTAGCGGAACAGATACGCAGTATTTT
TRBJ1-2,TRBV29-1,-,-,CSATNGTRSLYGYTF,TGCAGCGCTACAAACGGGACACGCTCCCTTTATGGCTACACCTTC
TRBJ2-5,TRBV18,-,-,CASSDSLQETQYF,TGTGCCAGCTCGGACAGCCTCCAAGAGACCCAGTACTTC
TRBJ2-1,TRBV15,-,-,CATSRDRLAEQFF,TGTGCCACCAGCAGAGATCGATTGGCAGAGCAGTTCTTC
TRBJ2-1,TRBV29-1,TRBD2,-,CSVVTSGRSINEQFF,TGCAGCGTTGTAACTAGCGGGAGAAGTATCAATGAGCAGTTCTTC
TRBJ1-3,TRBV7-8,TRBD1,-,CASSYRDRVENTIYF,TGTGCCAGCAGCTACCGGGACAGGGTCGAAAACACCATATATTTT
TRBJ2-1,TRBV19,TRBD1,-,CASSSYRGPYNEQFF,TGTGCCAGTAGTTCGTACAGGGGCCCCTACAATGAGCAGTTCTTC
TRBJ2-5,TRBV25-1,-,-,CASSGSWYQETQYF,TGTGCCAGCAGTGGTAGCTGGTACCAAGAGACCCAGTACTTC
TRBJ1-6,TRBV6-5,-,-,CASSWPNSPLHF,TGTGCCAGCAGTTGGCCAAATTCACCCCTCCACTTT
TRBJ2-3,TRBV6-2/TRBV6-3,-,-,CASSYSWASTDTQYF,TGTGCCAGCAGTTACTCATGGGCGTCCACAGATACGCAGTATTTT
TRBJ2-1,TRBV4-2,-,-,CASSQGNRYNEQFF,TGTGCCAGCAGCCAAGGAAACAGGTACAATGAGCAGTTCTTC
TRBJ1-3,TRBV5-1,TRBD1,once,CASSLGTGVRSGNTIYF,TGCGCCAGCAGCTTGGGGACAGGGGTCCGCTCTGGAAACACCATATATTTT
TRBJ2-2,TRBV19,-,-,CASSITGGATGELFF,TGTGCCAGTAGTATAACCGGGGGAGCCACCGGGGAGCTGTTTTTT
TRBJ2-5,TRBV5-4,TRBD1,-,CASSRTGGGETQYF,TGTGCCAGCAGCCGGACAGGGGGCGGGGAGACCCAGTACTTC
TRBJ1-3,TRBV12-3/TRBV12-4,-,-,CASQRNTIYF,TGTGCCAGCCAACGGAACACCATATATTTT
TRBJ2-5,TRBV5-1,-,-,CASSLRVETQYF,TGCGCCAGCAGCTTAAGAGTAGAGACCCAGTACTTC
TRBJ2-5,TRBV13,TRBD2,-,CASSPGTSGSGIETQYF,TGTGCCAGCAGCCCCGGGACTAGCGGGAGCGGGATAGAGACCCAGTACTTC
TRBJ1-5,TRBV30,TRBD1,-,CAVGTGDRLPQHF,TGTGCGGTTGGGACAGGGGATCGCCTGCCCCAGCATTTT
TRBJ2-4,TRBV28,TRBD2,once,CASSGGGVKNIQYF,TGTGCCAGCAGTGGGGGAGGGGTCAAAAACATTCAGTACTTC
TRBJ1-2,TRBV7-9,TRBD1,-,CASSGQGADGYTF,TGTGCCAGCAGCGGGCAGGGGGCGGATGGCTACACCTTC
TRBJ2-5,TRBV2,TRBD1,-,CASRGGPGQAQTQYF,TGTGCCAGCCGGGGAGGTCCGGGACAGGCCCAGACCCAGTACTTC
TRBJ2-1,TRBV20-1,TRBD2,-,CSASGASGNYNEQFF,TGCAGTGCTAGTGGTGCTAGCGGAAACTACAATGAGCAGTTCTTC
TRBJ2-5,TRBV6-8,TRBD1,-,CASSPRKPGQGHYMVQETQYF,TGTGCCAGCAGTCCCCGAAAGCCGGGACAGGGACACTACATGGTACAAGAGACCCAGTACTTC
TRBJ1-4,TRBV16,TRBD1,-,CASSPRTGSNEKLFF,TGTGCCAGCAGCCCCCGGACAGGATCTAATGAAAAACTGTTTTTT
TRBJ2-7,TRBV5-5,-,few,CASSLLGYEQYF,TGTGCCAGCAGCTTGCTCGGCTACGAGCAGTACTTC
TRBJ1-4,TRBV18,TRBD1,-,CASSLDRGNEKLFF,TGTGCCAGCTCACTCGACAGGGGAAATGAAAAACTGTTTTTT
TRBJ2-7,TRBV2,TRBD1,-,CASSDWGTGHYEQYF,TGTGCCAGCAGTGATTGGGGGACAGGGCACTACGAGCAGTACTTC
TRBJ2-7,TRBV7-2,TRBD1,-,CASSLGGTGYRYEQYF,TGTGCCAGCAGCTTAGGCGGGACAGGGTATCGGTACGAGCAGTACTTC
TRBJ2-5,TRBV5-1,TRBD1,once,CASRDRGQETQYF,TGCGCCAGCCGGGACAGGGGACAAGAGACCCAGTACTTC
TRBJ2-6,TRBV2,-,-,CASRDKNSGANVLTF,TGTGCCAGCAGAGACAAAAACTCTGGGGCCAACGTCCTGACTTTC
TRBJ1-3,TRBV5-1,-,few,CASSLESVGNTIYF,TGCGCCAGCAGCTTGGAGTCGGTTGGAAACACCATATATTTT
TRBJ2-7,TRBV7-9,TRBD2,few,CASSPPLPTSSGSYEQYF,TGTGCCAGCAGCCCCCCCCTCCCGACTAGCTCTGGCTCCTACGAGCAGTACTTC
TRBJ2-4,TRBV5-4,TRBD2,-,CASSLSGGFPKNIQYF,TGTGCCAGCAGCTTGTCGGGGGGTTTTCCCAAAAACATTCAGTACTTC
TRBJ2-3,TRBV10-1,-,-,CASSELPGYGTDTQYF,TGCGCCAGCAGTGAGCTCCCCGGGTACGGCACAGATACGCAGTATTTT
TRBJ1-2,TRBV4-2,-,-,CASSQDGDSYYGYTF,TGTGCCAGCAGCCAAGATGGAGACAGCTACTATGGCTACACCTTC
TRBJ1-1,TRBV10-2,TRBD1,-,CASSATGGTEAFF,TGCGCCAGCAGCGCGACAGGGGGTACTGAAGCTTTCTTT
TRBJ1-1,TRBV19,-,-,CASSSPSTGRTEAFF,TGTGCCAGTAGTTCCCCCTCAACAGGGCGGACTGAAGCTTTCTTT
TRBJ2-1,TRBV3-1/TRBV3-2,-,-,CASSLRPQAYNEQFF,TGTGCCAGCAGTCTTCGTCCGCAGGCCTACAATGAGCAGTTCTTC
TRBJ1-2,TRBV3-1/TRBV3-2,-,-,CASSQEGRGARDYGYTF,TGTGCCAGCAGCCAAGAGGGGCGGGGGGCGCGGGACTATGGCTACACCTTC